The clone carrying this TCR beta chain came up a few times. CDR1 MNHEY and CDR2 SVGAGI come from the germline V gene. V was clipped by 8 bases and J by 7 bases, with 23 bases between them. This CDR3 contains 15 residues. Treatment of the sample: roughly 18 received Ad26.COV2.S at low or high dose, single or two shots; about 5 received placebo; per-sample allocation not given. Sampling was done on day 63 after the first vaccine or placebo injection. The sample originates from a study of Ad26.COV2.S vaccination and SARS-CoV-2 variants. The repertoire was sequenced with immunoSEQ multiplex PCR; TCRdb's copy has only in-frame clones and lacks some. This table has 350,000 to 400,000 clones, 88% appearing once.

The sequence came from a person between 18 and 60 years old who received the Ad26.COV2.S COVID-19 vaccine or a placebo. The input for sequencing was peripheral blood, taken in a trial of Ad26.COV2.S vaccine versus placebo. V usage is TRBV6-5 and J usage is TRBJ1-1, with TRBD1 as a possible D gene (6 bases). The CDR3 is CASGAVGARRLEAFF. CDR3 coding DNA: TGTGCCAGCGGGGCGGTGGGGGCGCGAAGACTTGAAGCTTTCTTT.